There are a few counts of the clone carrying this T cell receptor beta chain. The sample comes from a study of monozygotic twins with cystic fibrosis. Produced via immunoSEQ multiplex PCR; TCRdb's table is partial and in-frame only. The repertoire holds 30,000 to 35,000 clones, with just over 65% as singletons. The origin of this receptor is a girl aged 10 to 17 with cystic fibrosis. The sample was blood.

The CDR3 nucleotides are TGCGCCAGCAGCCAAGATCGGCGATTCTACAATGAGCAGTTCTTC. Amino acid sequence: CASSQDRRFYNEQFF. The genes are TRBV4-1 and TRBJ2-1; no reliable D call. V lost 0 bases to trimming and J lost 3 bases, with 9 bases between them. CDR3 size: 15 residues. Germline CDR1 and CDR2: MGHRA and YSYEKL.